This T cell receptor beta chain is drawn from a study of Graves' ophthalmopathy and Graves' hyperthyroidism. About the research overall: Absence of ophthalmopathy within 18 months of follow-up defined stable hyperthyroidism. Findings and caveats of the study: A 13-signature model separated ophthalmopathy from stable hyperthyroidism, reaching approximately 88% sensitivity and about 81% specificity cross-validated.

This CDR3 is built from 15 residues. Germline CDR1 LGHNA, CDR2 YNFKEQ. Trimming took off 5 bases at V and 3 bases at J, with 17 bases between the two ends. In the case of this clonotype: Antigen: not known.

Investigators amplified TCR beta CDR3 regions from RNA transcripts. The library came from an HTBI-primed first-round RT-PCR and a second-round multiplex PCR. MiXCR was run by TCRdb on the multiplex PCR reads, yielding one entry per CDR3 protein. The table has 500,000 to 600,000 distinct CDR3 sequences, roughly 40% seen once. This chain uses TRBV4-2 with TRBJ2-7, with D tentatively TRBD1 (5 bases). The sequenced sample was peripheral blood or thyroid tissue (not recorded which). This TCR was recovered from an adult man with Graves' hyperthyroidism. The CDR3 DNA is TGTGCCAGCAGCTTCCTAGGGGCGACTGTCTACGAGCAGTACTTC. This gives the protein CASSFLGATVYEQYF.